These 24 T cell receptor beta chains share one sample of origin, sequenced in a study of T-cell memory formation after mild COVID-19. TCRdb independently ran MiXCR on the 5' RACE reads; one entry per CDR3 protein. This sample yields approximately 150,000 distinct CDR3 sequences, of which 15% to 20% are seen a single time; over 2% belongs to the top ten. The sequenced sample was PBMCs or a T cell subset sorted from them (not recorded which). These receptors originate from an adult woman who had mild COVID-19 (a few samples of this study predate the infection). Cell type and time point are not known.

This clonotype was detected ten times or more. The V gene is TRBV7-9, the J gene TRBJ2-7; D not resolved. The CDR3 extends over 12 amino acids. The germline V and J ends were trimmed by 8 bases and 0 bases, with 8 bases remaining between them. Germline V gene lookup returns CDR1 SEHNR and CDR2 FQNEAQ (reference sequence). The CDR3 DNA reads TGTGCCAGCGAGGCGGTCTCCTACGAGCAGTACTTC. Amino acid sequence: CASEAVSYEQYF. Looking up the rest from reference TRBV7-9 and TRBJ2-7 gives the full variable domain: DTGVSQNPRHKITKRGQNVTFRCDPISEHNRLYWYRQTLGQGPEFLTYFQNEAQLEKSRLLSDRFSAERPKGSFSTLEIQRTEQGDSAMYLCASEAVSYEQYFGPGTRLTVT.

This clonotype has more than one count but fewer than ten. The CDR3 region has the DNA TGTGCCAGCAGTTACGGACAGGGCGTTAGGCAGTACTTC. Translating gives CASSYGQGVRQYF. The genes are TRBV6-1 and TRBJ2-7; 8 bases align to TRBD1. The germline CDR1 and CDR2 sequences are MNHNS and SASEGT. The CDR3 covers 13 residues. V lost 5 bases, J lost 9 bases, and 9 bases stayed unmatched.

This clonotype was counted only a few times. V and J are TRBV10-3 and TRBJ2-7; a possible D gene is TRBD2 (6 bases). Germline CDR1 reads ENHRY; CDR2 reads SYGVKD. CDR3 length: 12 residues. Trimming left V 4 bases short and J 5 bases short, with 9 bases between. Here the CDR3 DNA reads TGTGCCATCAGTGGTACGGGGGACGAGCAGTACTTC. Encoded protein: CAISGTGDEQYF.

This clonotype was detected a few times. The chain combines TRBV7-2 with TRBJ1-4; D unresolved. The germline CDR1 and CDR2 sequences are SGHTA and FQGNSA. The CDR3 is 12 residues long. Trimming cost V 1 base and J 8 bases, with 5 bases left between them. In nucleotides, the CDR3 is TGTGCCAGCAGCTTAGGACCAGAAAAACTGTTTTTT. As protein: CASSLGPEKLFF. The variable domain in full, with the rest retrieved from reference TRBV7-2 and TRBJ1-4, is GAGVSQSPSNKVTEKGKDVELRCDPISGHTALYWYRQSLGQGLEFLIYFQGNSAPDKSGLPSDRFSAERTGGSVSTLTIQRTQQEDSAVYLCASSLGPEKLFFGSGTQLSVL.

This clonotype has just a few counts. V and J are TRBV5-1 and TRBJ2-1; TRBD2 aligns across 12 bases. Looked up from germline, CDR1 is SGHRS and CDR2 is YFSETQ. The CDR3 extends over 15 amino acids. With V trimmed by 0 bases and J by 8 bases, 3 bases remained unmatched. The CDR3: CASSLATSGRDEQFF. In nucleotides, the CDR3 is TGCGCCAGCAGCTTGGCGACTAGCGGGAGAGATGAGCAGTTCTTC.

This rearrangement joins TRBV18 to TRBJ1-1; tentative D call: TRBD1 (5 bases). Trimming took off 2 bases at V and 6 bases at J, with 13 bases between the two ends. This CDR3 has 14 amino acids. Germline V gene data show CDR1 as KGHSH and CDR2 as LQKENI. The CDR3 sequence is CASSPWDQGAEAFF. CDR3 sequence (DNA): TGTGCCAGCTCACCATGGGACCAGGGAGCTGAAGCTTTCTTT.

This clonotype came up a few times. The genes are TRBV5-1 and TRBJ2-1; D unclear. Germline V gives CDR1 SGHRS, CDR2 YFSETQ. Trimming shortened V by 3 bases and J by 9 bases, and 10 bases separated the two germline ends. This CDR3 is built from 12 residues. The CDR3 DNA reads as TGCGCCAGCAGCTCTGGACGGATTGAGCAGTTCTTC. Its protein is CASSSGRIEQFF.

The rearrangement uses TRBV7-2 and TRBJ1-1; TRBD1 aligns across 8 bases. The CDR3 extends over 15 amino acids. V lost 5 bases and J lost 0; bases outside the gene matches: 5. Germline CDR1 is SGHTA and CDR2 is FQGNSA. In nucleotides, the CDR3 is TGTGCCAGCAGCCCAGGGGGCAGATTGAACACTGAAGCTTTCTTT. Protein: CASSPGGRLNTEAFF.

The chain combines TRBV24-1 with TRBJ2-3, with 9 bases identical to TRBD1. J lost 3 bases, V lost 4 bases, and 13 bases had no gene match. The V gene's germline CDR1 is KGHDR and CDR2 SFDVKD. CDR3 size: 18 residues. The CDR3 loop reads CATSEQGQGVPRTDTQYF. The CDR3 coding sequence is TGTGCCACCAGTGAACAGGGACAGGGCGTCCCCCGTACAGATACGCAGTATTTT.

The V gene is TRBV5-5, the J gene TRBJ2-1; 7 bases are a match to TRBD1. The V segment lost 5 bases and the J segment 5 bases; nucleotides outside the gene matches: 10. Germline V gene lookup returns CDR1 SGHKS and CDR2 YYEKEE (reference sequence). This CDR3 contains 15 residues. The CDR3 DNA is TGTGCCAGCAGTTCACAGGGGTTAGCAAACAATGAGCAGTTCTTC. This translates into CASSSQGLANNEQFF.

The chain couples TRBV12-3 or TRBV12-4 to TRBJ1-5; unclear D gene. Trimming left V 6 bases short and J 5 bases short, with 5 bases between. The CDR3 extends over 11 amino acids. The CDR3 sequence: CASSYHQPQHF. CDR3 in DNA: TGTGCCAGCAGCTATCATCAGCCCCAGCATTTT.

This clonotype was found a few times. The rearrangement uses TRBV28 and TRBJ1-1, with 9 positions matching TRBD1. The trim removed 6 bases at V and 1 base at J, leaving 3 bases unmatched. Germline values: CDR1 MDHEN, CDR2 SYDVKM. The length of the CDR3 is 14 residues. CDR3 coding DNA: TGTGCCAGCAGCTCGACAGGGGGGAACACTGAAGCTTTCTTT. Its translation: CASSSTGGNTEAFF.

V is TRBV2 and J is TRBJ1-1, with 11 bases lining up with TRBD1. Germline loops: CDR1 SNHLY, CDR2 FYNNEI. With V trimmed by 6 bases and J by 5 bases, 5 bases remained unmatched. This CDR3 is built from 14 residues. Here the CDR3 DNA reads TGTGCCAGCAGGGACAGGGGGCAGTCGACTGAAGCTTTCTTT. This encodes CASRDRGQSTEAFF.

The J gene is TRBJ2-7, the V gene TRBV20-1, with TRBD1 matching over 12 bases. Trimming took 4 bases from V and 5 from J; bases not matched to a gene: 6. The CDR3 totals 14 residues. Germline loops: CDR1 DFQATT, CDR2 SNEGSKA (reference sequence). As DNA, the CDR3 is TGCAGTGCTAACAGGGGACAGGGGGCCCACGAGCAGTACTTC. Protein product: CSANRGQGAHEQYF.

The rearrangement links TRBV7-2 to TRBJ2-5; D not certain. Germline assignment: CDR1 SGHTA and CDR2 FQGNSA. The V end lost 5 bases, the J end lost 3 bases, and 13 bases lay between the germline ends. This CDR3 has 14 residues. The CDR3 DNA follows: TGTGCCAGCAGCCCCGGTGATCAAAAAGAGACCCAGTACTTC. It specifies CASSPGDQKETQYF.

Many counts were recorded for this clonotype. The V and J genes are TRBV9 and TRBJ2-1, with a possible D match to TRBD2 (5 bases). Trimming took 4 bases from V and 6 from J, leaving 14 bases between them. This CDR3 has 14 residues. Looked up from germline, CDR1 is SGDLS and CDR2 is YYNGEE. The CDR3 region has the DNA TGTGCCAGCAGCCTAAGCCCGGGGAGCAATGAGCAGTTCTTC. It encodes CASSLSPGSNEQFF. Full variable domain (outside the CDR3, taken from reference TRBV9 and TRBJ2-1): DSGVTQTPKHLITATGQRVTLRCSPRSGDLSVYWYQQSLDQGLQFLIQYYNGEERAKGNILERFSAQQFPDLHSELNLSSLELGDSALYFCASSLSPGSNEQFFGPGTRLTVL.

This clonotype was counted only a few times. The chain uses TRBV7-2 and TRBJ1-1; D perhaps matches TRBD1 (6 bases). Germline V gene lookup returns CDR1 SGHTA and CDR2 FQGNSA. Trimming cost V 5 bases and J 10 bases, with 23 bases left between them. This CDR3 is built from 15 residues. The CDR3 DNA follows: TGTGCCAGCAGCGCAAGCAGGGGAGAGGTGTACGTAGCTTTCTTT. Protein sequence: CASSASRGEVYVAFF.

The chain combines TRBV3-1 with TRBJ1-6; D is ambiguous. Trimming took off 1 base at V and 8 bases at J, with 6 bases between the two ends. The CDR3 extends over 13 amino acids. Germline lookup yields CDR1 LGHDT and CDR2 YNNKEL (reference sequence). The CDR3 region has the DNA TGTGCCAGCAGCCAAGTCCGGGATTCACCCCTCCACTTT. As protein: CASSQVRDSPLHF. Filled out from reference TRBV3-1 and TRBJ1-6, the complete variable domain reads DTAVSQTPKYLVTQMGNDKSIKCEQNLGHDTMYWYKQDSKKFLKIMFSYNNKELIINETVPNRFSPKSPDKAHLNLHINSLELGDSAVYFCASSQVRDSPLHFGNGTRLTVT.

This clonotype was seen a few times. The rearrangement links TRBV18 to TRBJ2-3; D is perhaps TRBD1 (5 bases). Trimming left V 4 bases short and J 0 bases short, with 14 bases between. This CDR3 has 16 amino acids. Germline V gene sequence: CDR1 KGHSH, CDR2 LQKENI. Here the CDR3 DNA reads TGTGCCAGCTCACACGAAGGGGCGGCCAGCACAGATACGCAGTATTTT. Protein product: CASSHEGAASTDTQYF. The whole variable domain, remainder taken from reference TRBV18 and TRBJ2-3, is NAGVMQNPRHLVRRRGQEARLRCSPMKGHSHVYWYRQLPEEGLKFMVYLQKENIIDESGMPKERFSAEFPKEGPSILRIQQVVRGDSAAYFCASSHEGAASTDTQYFGPGTRLTVL.

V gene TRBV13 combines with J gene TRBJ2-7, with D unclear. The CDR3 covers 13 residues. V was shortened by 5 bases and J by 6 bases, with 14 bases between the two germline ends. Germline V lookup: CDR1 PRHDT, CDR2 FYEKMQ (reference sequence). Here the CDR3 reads CASSRGPSSEQYF. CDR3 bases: TGTGCCAGCAGCCGAGGCCCCAGTAGCGAGCAGTACTTC.

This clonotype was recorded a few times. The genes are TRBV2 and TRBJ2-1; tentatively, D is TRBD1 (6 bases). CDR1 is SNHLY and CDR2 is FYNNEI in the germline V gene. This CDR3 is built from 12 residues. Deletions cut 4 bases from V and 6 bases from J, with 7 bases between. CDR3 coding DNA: TGTGCCAGCAGTGGACAGGTCAATGAGCAGTTCTTC. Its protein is CASSGQVNEQFF.

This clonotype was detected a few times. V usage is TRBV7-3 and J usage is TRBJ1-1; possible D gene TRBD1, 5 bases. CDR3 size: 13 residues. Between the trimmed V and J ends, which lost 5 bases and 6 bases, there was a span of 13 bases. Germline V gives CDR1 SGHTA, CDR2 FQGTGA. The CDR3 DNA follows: TGTGCCAGCAGCCTCTCCCGGGGCTCTGAAGCTTTCTTT. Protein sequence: CASSLSRGSEAFF.

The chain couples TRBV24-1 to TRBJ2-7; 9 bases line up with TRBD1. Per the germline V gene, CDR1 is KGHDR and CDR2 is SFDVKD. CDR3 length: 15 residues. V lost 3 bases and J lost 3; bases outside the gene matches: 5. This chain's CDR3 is CATSDAGTGNYEQYF. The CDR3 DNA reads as TGTGCCACCAGTGATGCCGGGACAGGGAACTACGAGCAGTACTTC.

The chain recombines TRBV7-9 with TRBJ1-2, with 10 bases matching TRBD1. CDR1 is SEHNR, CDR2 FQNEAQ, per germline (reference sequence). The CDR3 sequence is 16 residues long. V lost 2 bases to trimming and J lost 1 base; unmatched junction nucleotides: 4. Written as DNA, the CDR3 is TGTGCCAGCAGCTTATCCCGGACAGGGGGTAACTATGGCTACACCTTC. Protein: CASSLSRTGGNYGYTF. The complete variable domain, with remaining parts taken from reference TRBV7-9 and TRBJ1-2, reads DTGVSQNPRHKITKRGQNVTFRCDPISEHNRLYWYRQTLGQGPEFLTYFQNEAQLEKSRLLSDRFSAERPKGSFSTLEIQRTEQGDSAMYLCASSLSRTGGNYGYTFGSGTRLTVV.